The 8 T cell receptor beta chains reported below all come from one sample, sequenced in a study of beta chain features in type 1 diabetes. Expressed TCRB transcripts were sequenced, since all the RNA that had been isolated was reverse transcribed. TCRdb's copy holds only in-frame clones and misses some; the assay was immunoSEQ multiplex PCR. Among hundreds of thousands of clones listed, around 12% were seen once. Specimen: naive CD4+ T cells from blood. These receptors originate from a man between 18 and 29 years old in good health.

This clone turned up a few times. V and J are TRBV25-1 and TRBJ2-5; D not resolved. Matching the DNA end better, TRBJ2-7 makes the J call doubtful. The germline V gene encodes CDR1 MGHDK and CDR2 SYGVNS. This CDR3 is built from 11 residues. CDR3 nucleotide sequence: TGTGCCAGCAGGAGCCACTACGAGCAGTACTTC. It translates to CASRSHYEQYF.

This clone was detected only a few times. An end of the junction differs from the germline gene, which may be a read error. The chain carries TRBV19 and TRBJ2-5; D gene uncertain. Germline V gene sequence: CDR1 LNHDA, CDR2 SQIVND (reference sequence). The CDR3 is 13 residues long. The CDR3 protein is CASSIEWSPLQNF. CDR3 nucleotide sequence: TGTGCCAGTAGTATAGAGTGGAGTCCTCTGCAGAACTTC.

This clone has more than one count but fewer than ten. This sequence joins TRBV28 and TRBJ2-1; D gene ambiguous. This CDR3 is built from 13 residues. Germline loops: CDR1 MDHEN, CDR2 SYDVKM. Trimming took off 4 bases at V and 9 bases at J, with 13 bases between the two ends. DNA of the CDR3: TGTGCCAGCAGTTCTATCCCCTTTAGTGAGCAGTTCTTC. This codes for CASSSIPFSEQFF.

The CDR3 nucleotides read TGTGCCAGCAGCGTCACCCTAGCGGGGAGCACAGATACGCAGTATTTT. Its protein product is CASSVTLAGSTDTQYF. The chain carries TRBV7-9 and TRBJ2-3; 9 bases match TRBD2. V gave up 5 bases and J gave up 0 bases; unmatched junction bases: 6. The V gene's germline CDR1 is SEHNR and CDR2 FQNEAQ (reference sequence). The CDR3 has 16 residues.

This clone was counted between two and nine times. This chain connects TRBV11-2 to TRBJ2-5; 7 bases match TRBD1. The trim removed 6 bases at V and 4 bases at J, leaving 5 bases unmatched. This CDR3 has 13 residues. Germline V gives CDR1 SGHAT, CDR2 FQNNGV. The CDR3 loop reads CASRIGGGETQYF. CDR3 bases: TGTGCCAGCAGGATAGGGGGCGGAGAGACCCAGTACTTC.

This clone was seen only a few times. The rearrangement links TRBV5-4 to TRBJ2-1, with TRBD2 matching over 7 bases. This CDR3 has 15 residues. Trimming removed 2 bases from V and 3 bases from J; junction bases left unmatched: 5. Germline V gene data show CDR1 as SGHNT and CDR2 as YYREEE (reference sequence). CDR3 residues: CASSLGLVLYNEQFF. The CDR3 DNA reads as TGTGCCAGCAGCTTAGGACTAGTTCTCTACAATGAGCAGTTCTTC. Full variable domain (missing parts from reference TRBV5-4 and TRBJ2-1): ETGVTQSPTHLIKTRGQQVTLRCSSQSGHNTVSWYQQALGQGPQFIFQYYREEENGRGNFPPRFSGLQFPNYSSELNVNALELDDSALYLCASSLGLVLYNEQFFGPGTRLTVL.

V is TRBV25-1 and J is TRBJ1-4, with 7 bases that match TRBD1. Germline lookup yields CDR1 MGHDK and CDR2 SYGVNS. This CDR3 spans 15 amino acids. The V and J ends lost 5 bases and 5 bases, in that order; junction bases with no gene match: 8. CDR3 protein: CASSIRDRENEKLFF. The CDR3 bases are TGTGCCAGCAGTATAAGGGACAGAGAAAATGAAAAACTGTTTTTT.

This chain joins TRBV5-1 and TRBJ2-5, with 7 bases lining up with TRBD1. Germline CDR1 reads SGHRS; CDR2 reads YFSETQ. The CDR3 length is 17 residues. With 0 bases clipped from V and 5 bases from J, the junction kept 13 bases outside the gene matches. As DNA, the CDR3 is TGCGCCAGCAGCTTGGTGGTAGGGGGCGGATTGTCGGAGACCCAGTACTTC. Protein sequence: CASSLVVGGGLSETQYF.